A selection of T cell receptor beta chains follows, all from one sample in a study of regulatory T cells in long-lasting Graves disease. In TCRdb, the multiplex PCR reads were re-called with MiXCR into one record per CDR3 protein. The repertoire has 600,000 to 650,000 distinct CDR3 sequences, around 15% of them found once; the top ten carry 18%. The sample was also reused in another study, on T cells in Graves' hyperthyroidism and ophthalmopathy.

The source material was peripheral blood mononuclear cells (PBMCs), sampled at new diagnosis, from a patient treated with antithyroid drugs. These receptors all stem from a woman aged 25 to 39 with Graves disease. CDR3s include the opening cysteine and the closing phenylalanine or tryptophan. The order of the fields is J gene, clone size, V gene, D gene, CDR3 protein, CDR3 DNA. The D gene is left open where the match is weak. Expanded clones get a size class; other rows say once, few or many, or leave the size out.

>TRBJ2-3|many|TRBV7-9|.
CASSPTPDSTDTQYF
TGTGCCAGCAGCCCCACCCCAGACTCGACAGATACGCAGTATTTT
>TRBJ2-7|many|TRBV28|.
CASGQSYEQYF
TGTGCCAGCGGTCAGTCCTACGAGCAGTACTTC
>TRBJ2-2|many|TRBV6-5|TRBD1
CASSYDRAGTGELFF
TGTGCCAGCAGTTACGACAGGGCGGGCACCGGGGAGCTGTTTTTT
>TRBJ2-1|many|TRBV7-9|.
CASSLGLRGKTPWQFF
TGTGCCAGCAGCTTAGGGCTCCGGGGGAAGACCCCTTGGCAGTTCTTC
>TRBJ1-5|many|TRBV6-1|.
CASSPEVWSNQPQHF
TGTGCCAGCAGCCCAGAGGTTTGGAGCAATCAGCCCCAGCATTTT
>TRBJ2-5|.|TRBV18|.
CASSRDSRETQYF
TGTGCCAGCTCACGCGACAGCCGGGAGACCCAGTACTTC
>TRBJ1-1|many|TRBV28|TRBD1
CASSPRRTSGTEDKAFF
TGTGCCAGCAGCCCCAGGAGGACCTCAGGGACAGAAGACAAAGCTTTCTTT
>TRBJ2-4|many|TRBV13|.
CASSWGTGTKNIQYF
TGTGCCAGCAGCTGGGGTACGGGTACCAAAAACATTCAGTACTTC
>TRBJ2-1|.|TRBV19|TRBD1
CASSGGQSSYNEQFF
TGTGCCAGTAGTGGGGGACAGAGCTCCTACAATGAGCAGTTCTTC
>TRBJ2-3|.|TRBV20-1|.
CSASGGAGDTQYF
TGCAGTGCTAGTGGGGGGGCCGGAGATACGCAGTATTTT
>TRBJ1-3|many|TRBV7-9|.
CASSPLVDTIYF
TGTGCCAGCAGCCCCTTGGTGGACACCATATATTTT
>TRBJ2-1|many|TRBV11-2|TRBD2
CASSPGLAGGLIYNEQFF
TGTGCCAGCAGCCCGGGACTAGCGGGAGGGCTAATCTACAATGAGCAGTTCTTC
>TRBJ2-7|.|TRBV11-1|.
CASSRREVYEQYF
TGTGCCAGCAGCCGCAGGGAAGTCTACGAGCAGTACTTC
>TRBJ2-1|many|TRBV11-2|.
CASSSRGSGSSYNEQFF
TGTGCCAGCAGCTCCCGAGGTAGCGGAAGCTCCTACAATGAGCAGTTCTTC
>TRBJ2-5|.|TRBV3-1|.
CASSHGRRGVTETQYF
TGTGCCAGCAGCCACGGCCGGAGAGGGGTGACGGAGACCCAGTACTTC
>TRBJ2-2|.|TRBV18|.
CASSPRHAGELFF
TGTGCCAGCTCACCACGACACGCCGGGGAGCTGTTTTTT
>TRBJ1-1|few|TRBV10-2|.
CASREQGNTEAFF
TGCGCCAGCAGGGAACAGGGGAACACTGAAGCTTTCTTT
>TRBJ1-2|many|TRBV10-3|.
CAISPDPHGYTF
TGTGCCATCAGTCCGGACCCTCATGGCTACACCTTC
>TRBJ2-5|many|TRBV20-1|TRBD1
CSAGDRGQVAQYF
TGCAGTGCCGGGGACAGGGGGCAGGTCGCCCAGTACTTC
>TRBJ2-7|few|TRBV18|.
CASSPSYGESYEQYF
TGTGCCAGCTCACCGTCGTACGGGGAATCCTACGAGCAGTACTTC